The clone carrying this T cell receptor (beta chain) came up once. Its antigen is not known. Germline CDR1 and CDR2: MGHRA and YSYEKL. Germline trimming cut 1 base from V and 5 bases from J; bases unmatched to any gene: 7. The CDR3 spans 16 residues. The assay ran at deep level. The data were produced by immunoSEQ multiplex PCR, yet TCRdb's version contains in-frame clones alone and is incomplete. The table includes approximately 1,000,000 clones, approximately 80% detected once. It was into CD45RA+ naive and CD45RA-negative memory subsets that the CD4+ cells were split. This entry belongs to a study of shared clonotypes between healthy human individuals. Study results and caveats: Naive CD4 clonotypes were shared across several donors at roughly 4.6%.

The chain has TRBV4-1 and TRBJ2-5; TRBD2 matches 10 bases. The sample was memory CD4+ T cells from PBMCs. Subset reported: CD45RA-negative fraction. The source is a man younger than 30 in good health. Some clones in this sample may be carry-over from other donors' samples. CDR3 bases: TGCGCCAGCAGCCAAGGTGAACTAGCGGGAATTGAGACCCAGTACTTC. Amino acid sequence: CASSQGELAGIETQYF.